The T cell receptor (beta chain) described here comes from a study of blood T cell repertoires in COVID-19. Study details: Spain, Italy and the United States supplied samples that represented acute and convalescent COVID-19.

Clones were read by immunoSEQ multiplex PCR, and TCRdb kept only the in-frame ones, dropping some. This sample has around 310,000 clones; 75% to 90% occur once, and the top ten carry around 5%. This clone was detected only a few times. Other DNA sequences within the sample encode an identical CDR3. Participants spanned ages about 18 to 89 years and resided in over 20 US areas. The sequence came from a man aged 25 to 45 who had recovered from COVID-19. The specimen was PBMCs or T cells enriched from blood (not recorded which).

The CDR3 reads CATSDPGQGLGYTF. CDR3 DNA: TGTGCCACCAGTGACCCGGGACAGGGGCTTGGCTACACCTTC. This sequence joins TRBV24-1 and TRBJ1-2, with 10 bases lining up with TRBD1. In germline, CDR1 is KGHDR, CDR2 SFDVKD. CDR3 size: 14 residues. Trimming cost V 4 bases and J 7 bases; bases outside gene matches: 5.